This T cell receptor beta chain appears in the sequencing data of a study of blood T cell repertoires in COVID-19. Repertoires were generated with immunoSEQ multiplex PCR, while TCRdb's copy carries only in-frame clones and drops some. The sample shows 250,000 to 350,000 clones, around 82% of them seen only once. Germline V gene sequence: CDR1 SQVTM, CDR2 ANQGSEA. With 5 bases clipped from V and 1 base from J, the junction kept 14 bases outside the gene matches. The CDR3 spans 17 residues. V is TRBV29-1 and J is TRBJ1-1; 9 nucleotides line up with TRBD1. The clonotype comes from a human donor with COVID-19, enrolled during active disease. The donor label of this sample is uncertain. The sample consisted of peripheral blood. CDR3 amino acids: CSVYVGTGLGRNTEAFF. In DNA form, the CDR3 reads TGCAGCGTTTATGTCGGGACAGGGTTAGGTCGGAACACTGAAGCTTTCTTT.